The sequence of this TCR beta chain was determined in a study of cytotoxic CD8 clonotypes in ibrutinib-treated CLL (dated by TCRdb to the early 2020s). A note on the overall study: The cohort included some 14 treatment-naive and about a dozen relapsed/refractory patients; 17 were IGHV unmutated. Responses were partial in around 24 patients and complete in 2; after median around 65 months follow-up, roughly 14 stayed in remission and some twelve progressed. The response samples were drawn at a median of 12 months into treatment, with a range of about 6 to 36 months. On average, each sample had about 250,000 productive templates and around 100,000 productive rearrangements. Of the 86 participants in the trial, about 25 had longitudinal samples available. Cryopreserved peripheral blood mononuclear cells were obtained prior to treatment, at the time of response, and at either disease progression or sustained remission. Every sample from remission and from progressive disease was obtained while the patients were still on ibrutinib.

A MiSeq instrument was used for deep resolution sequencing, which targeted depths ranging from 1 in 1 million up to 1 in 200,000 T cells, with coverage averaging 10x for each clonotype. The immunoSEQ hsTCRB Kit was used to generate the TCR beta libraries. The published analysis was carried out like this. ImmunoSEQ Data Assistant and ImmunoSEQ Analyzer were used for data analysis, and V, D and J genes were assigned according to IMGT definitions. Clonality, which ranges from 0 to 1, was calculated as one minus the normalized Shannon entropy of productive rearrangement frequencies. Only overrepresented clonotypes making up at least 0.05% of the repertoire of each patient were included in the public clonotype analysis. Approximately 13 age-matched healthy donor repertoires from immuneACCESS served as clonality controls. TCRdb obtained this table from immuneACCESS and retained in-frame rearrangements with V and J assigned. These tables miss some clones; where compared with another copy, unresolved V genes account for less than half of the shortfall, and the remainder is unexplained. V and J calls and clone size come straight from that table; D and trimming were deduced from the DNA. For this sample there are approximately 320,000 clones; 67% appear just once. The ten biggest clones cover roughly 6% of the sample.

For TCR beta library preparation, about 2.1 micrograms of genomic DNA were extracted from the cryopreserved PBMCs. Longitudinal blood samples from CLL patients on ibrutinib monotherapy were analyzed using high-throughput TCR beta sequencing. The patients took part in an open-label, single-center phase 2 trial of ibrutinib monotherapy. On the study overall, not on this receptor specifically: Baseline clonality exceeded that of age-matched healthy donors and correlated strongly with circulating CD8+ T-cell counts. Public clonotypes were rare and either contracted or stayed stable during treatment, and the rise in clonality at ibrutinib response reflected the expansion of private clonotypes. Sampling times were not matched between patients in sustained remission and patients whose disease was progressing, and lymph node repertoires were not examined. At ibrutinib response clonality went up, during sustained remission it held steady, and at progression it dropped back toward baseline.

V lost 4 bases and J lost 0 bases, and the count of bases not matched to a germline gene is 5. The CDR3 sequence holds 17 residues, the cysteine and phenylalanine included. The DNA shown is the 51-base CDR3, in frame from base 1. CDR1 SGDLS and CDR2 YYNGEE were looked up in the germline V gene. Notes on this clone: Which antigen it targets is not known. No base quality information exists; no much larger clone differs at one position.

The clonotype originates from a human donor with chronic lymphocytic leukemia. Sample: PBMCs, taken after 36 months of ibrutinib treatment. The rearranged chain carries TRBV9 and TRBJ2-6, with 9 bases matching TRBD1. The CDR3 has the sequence CASSTTGGFSGANVLTF. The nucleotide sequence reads TGTGCCAGCAGCACCACAGGGGGCTTCTCTGGGGCCAACGTCCTGACTTTC.